Listed here is a single T cell receptor (beta chain). Its antigen is not yet known. Base qualities are not recorded, but no much larger clone differs from it by a single base. From the cysteine up to the phenylalanine, the CDR3 has a length of 16 residues. The CDR3 DNA has 48 bases and is translated from base 1. V lost 0 bases and J lost 2 bases, and the count of bases not matched to a germline gene is 4. The germline V gene sets CDR1 to SGDLS and CDR2 to YYNGEE. The collaborating institutions used their own protocols to collect whole blood in K2EDTA tubes. For TCRbeta analysis, collaborator samples were shipped as frozen whole blood, as isolated PBMCs, or as DNA extracted from either sample type. TCRbeta CDR3 regions were amplified from genomic DNA using the immunoSEQ Assay, a bias-controlled multiplex PCR. On the authors' methods: Nucleated cell counts per sample were estimated from amplification of reference gene primers within the assay. To quantify the absolute abundance of each unique TCRbeta CDR3 rearrangement, sequence reads were collapsed and filtered. For each sample, productive Simpson clonality was calculated by taking the square root of Simpson's diversity index across productive rearrangements. TCRdb's version of the immuneACCESS table is confined to in-frame rearrangements and falls short of the full clone set. An unresolved V gene accounts for under half of the shortfall where checked; the remainder is of unknown origin. V, J and clone size were drawn from that table, and D and trimming were deduced from the DNA. The sample table contains 70,000 to 95,000 clones; only one count was recorded for about 80% of them. The ten largest clones add up to under 15% of the sample.

The data stem from a study of blood T cell repertoires in COVID-19 (dated by TCRdb to between 2020 and 2021). About the investigation overall: The collaborator samples originated in the United States, Italy and Spain and spanned the acute and convalescent phases of COVID-19. The dataset comprised deeply sampled blood TCRbeta repertoires from subjects exposed to, actively infected with, or recovered from COVID-19. The prospective study material was composed of cDNA or gDNA derived from T cells, B-cell-depleted T cells, or PBMCs. Sample metadata almost always included a de-identified subject ID, COVID-19 status, age in years and sex. Where HLA class I and class II types were available, the types were taken from metadata supplied by the sample provider, not from assay-based typing. Samples came from the ongoing ImmuneRACE study (first 160 participants) plus 1,254 subjects from 6 global collaborators. A freely available public database, intended as a resource for researchers studying the immune response to SARS-CoV-2, is where the repertoires were released. Points the paper makes about the study in general: How much clinical and demographic metadata was included differed by source and by participant, and the metadata was provided uncurated.

The sequence links TRBV9 to TRBJ2-7; 11 middle bases align to TRBD2. The receptor was isolated from a human donor in a cohort sampled during active COVID-19. Sequencing was done on a sample of peripheral blood. This receptor carries the CDR3 CASSVDSGGAAYEQYF. The DNA is as follows: TGTGCCAGCAGCGTAGATAGCGGGGGGGCGGCCTACGAGCAGTACTTC.